This T cell receptor beta chain was sequenced during a study of T cell changes during pregnancy in multiple sclerosis. Sequenced by immunoSEQ multiplex PCR; TCRdb stores in-frame clones only, minus some. The table lists tens of thousands of clones, about 92% of them singletons. This CDR3 has 14 amino acids. Unmatched junction bases numbered 5, after V lost 5 bases and J lost 2 bases. CDR1 is LNHDA, CDR2 SQIVND, per germline (reference sequence). The sample in question was CD8+ T cells from peripheral blood mononuclear cells, obtained in the first trimester of pregnancy. The V call is TRBV19, the J call TRBJ2-7; 8 nucleotides align to TRBD2. The TCR originated in a female donor with multiple sclerosis, enrolled in a pregnancy study. The CDR3 is CASSAGGMAYEQYF. CDR3 DNA: TGTGCCAGTAGTGCGGGGGGAATGGCCTACGAGCAGTACTTC.